This T cell receptor beta chain is from a study of vaccination effects on CD4 cells after COVID-19. The data were produced by immunoSEQ multiplex PCR, yet TCRdb's version contains in-frame clones alone and is incomplete. Of roughly 73,000 clones listed, 65% to 75% are singletons. About this clone itself: Its antigen remains unknown.

This CDR3 region has 13 residues. The germline CDR1 and CDR2 sequences are KGHSH and LQKENI. V was cut by 4 bases and J by 4 bases, with 10 bases left in between. Antigen-specific CD4+ T cells were expanded (with viral peptide pools) by the ViraFEST assay ahead of sequencing. The authors isolated CD4+ T cells after around nine days of culture. A positive SARS-CoV-2 PCR test fell between March and December 2020. A density of fewer than 2.5 million PBMC per well was used; these cells were cultured with 10 IU/ml IL-2 and roughly 10 ug/ml peptides. Cells in the negative control culture received an HIV-1 Nef peptide pool.

This chain uses TRBV18 with TRBJ1-1, with unresolved D. This TCR was sampled from a human donor who had a prior SARS-CoV-2 infection. Specimen: CD4+ T cells from PBMCs cultured with HIV peptides, collected before COVID-19 vaccination. Noted subset: HIV-1 Nef peptide pool negative control/reference culture. This CDR3 reads CASSLTRITEAFF. The CDR3 region has the DNA TGTGCCAGCTCACTGACACGGATCACTGAAGCTTTCTTT. The entire variable domain, with the rest obtained from reference TRBV18 and TRBJ1-1, is as follows: NAGVMQNPRHLVRRRGQEARLRCSPMKGHSHVYWYRQLPEEGLKFMVYLQKENIIDESGMPKERFSAEFPKEGPSILRIQQVVRGDSAAYFCASSLTRITEAFFGQGTRLTVV.